What follows describes a single T cell receptor (beta chain). Its antigen is not known. The data were obtained in a study of T-cell reconstitution after alpha-beta-depleted transplantation in children. Unique molecular identifiers were used in preparing the TCRbeta library. One entry per CDR3 protein, called by TCRdb with MiXCR from the PCR reads. Among under 150,000 distinct CDR3 sequences listed, 8% to 10% were seen once. Study conclusions and caveats: About two months after transplant, alpha-beta T cells reportedly came from several hundred expanded graft clones. T cells produced anew were the main source of T-cell counts and diversity one year after transplant.

The CDR3 is 15 amino acids. J gave up 6 bases and V 4 bases, and 10 bases lay outside the gene matches. This specimen consisted of PBMCs, mostly from graft donor cells, obtained 180 days after TCRalphabeta/CD19-depleted stem cell transplant. The clonotype originates from a girl less than two years old who had a stem cell transplant for combined immunodeficiency, so the T cells may come from the graft donor. V is TRBV12-3 or TRBV12-4 and J is TRBJ2-5; 8 bases line up with TRBD1. CDR3 sequence reads: CASSSGTGPQKTQYF. The CDR3 bases are TGTGCCAGCAGTTCCGGGACAGGTCCTCAAAAGACCCAGTACTTC.